The 17 T cell receptor beta chains below come from one sample, sequenced in a study of blood T cell repertoires in COVID-19. The table came from immunoSEQ multiplex PCR; TCRdb's copy has only in-frame clones and leaves some out. The table has a few hundred thousand clones, approximately 86% seen once; the top ten hold 5.2%. Sequenced: peripheral blood. The source is a woman aged 55-75 years with COVID-19, enrolled during active disease.

V usage is TRBV10-3 and J usage is TRBJ2-3; 7 bases map to TRBD2. The germline V gene has CDR1 ENHRY and CDR2 SYGVKD. J lost 5 bases, V lost 0 bases, and 11 bases had no gene match. The CDR3 loop spans 17 amino acids. CDR3 region: CAISESLTGGGRDTQYF. The CDR3 DNA is TGTGCCATCAGTGAGTCCTTAACGGGAGGAGGAAGAGATACGCAGTATTTT.

The chain recombines TRBV21-1 with TRBJ2-3; the table calls TRBD1, which could not be checked here. TRBV21-1 constitutes a pseudogene. This CDR3 has 22 residues. The CDR3 here is CASSKPRLSFRPSETPIDTQYF. The CDR3 region has the DNA TGTGCCAGCAGCAAACCCCGCCTCTCGTTTCGCCCATCAGAAACCCCCATAGATACGCAGTATTTT.

The chain recombines TRBV2 with TRBJ1-2, with 7 bases lining up with TRBD1. Germline-derived CDR1 and CDR2 are SNHLY and FYNNEI. There are 14 residues in the CDR3. After removal of 6 bases from V and 5 bases from J, the junction contained 9 bases not matched to a gene. This chain's CDR3 is CASSKTGVSYGYTF. The DNA for the CDR3 is TGTGCCAGCAGCAAAACAGGGGTCTCGTATGGCTACACCTTC.

The gene calls are TRBV11-2 and TRBJ1-2; D is perhaps TRBD1 (5 bases). The germline V and J ends were trimmed by 1 base and 2 bases, with 5 bases remaining between them. The length of the CDR3 is 13 residues. Germline lookup yields CDR1 SGHAT and CDR2 FQNNGV. CDR3 in DNA: TGTGCCAGCAGCTTAGCAGGGAACTATGGCTACACCTTC. Translating it yields CASSLAGNYGYTF.

This sequence joins TRBV28 and TRBJ1-3; 9 bases fit TRBD1. The CDR3 is 15 residues long. Germline V CDR1 and CDR2: MDHEN, SYDVKM. After removal of 3 bases from V and 3 bases from J, the junction contained 3 bases not matched to a gene. CDR3 nucleotides: TGTGCCAGCAGTTTTGGGACAGGGTTTGGAAACACCATATATTTT. It yields the protein CASSFGTGFGNTIYF.

The CDR3: CASSYSLGQGKLEQYF. DNA of the CDR3: TGTGCCAGCAGCTATTCACTGGGACAGGGCAAGTTGGAGCAGTACTTC. This chain uses TRBV5-6 with TRBJ2-7; TRBD1 aligns across 9 bases. V gave up 3 bases and J gave up 7 bases; unmatched junction bases: 14. Germline V gives CDR1 SGHDT, CDR2 YYEEEE. CDR3 length: 16 amino acids. The complete variable domain, with remaining parts taken from reference TRBV5-6 and TRBJ2-7, reads DAGVTQSPTHLIKTRGQQVTLRCSPKSGHDTVSWYQQALGQGPQFIFQYYEEEERQRGNFPDRFSGHQFPNYSSELNVNALLLGDSALYLCASSYSLGQGKLEQYFGPGTRLTVT.

This clone was seen a single time. The CDR3 here is CASSSGGGTHNQPQHF. The CDR3 nucleotides are TGTGCCAGCAGCTCGGGAGGAGGGACTCATAATCAGCCCCAGCATTTT. The J gene is TRBJ1-5, the V gene TRBV5-6; perhaps TRBD1 as D (5 bases). The CDR3 has 16 residues. Between the trimmed V and J ends, which lost 3 bases and 4 bases, there was a span of 17 bases. Per germline, CDR1 SGHDT and CDR2 YYEEEE.

This rearrangement joins TRBV4-2 to TRBJ2-6; D ambiguous. CDR1 and CDR2 (germline): LGHNA, YNFKEQ. Trimming removed 5 bases at V and 4 bases at J, with 6 bases between. This CDR3 is 13 amino acids long. This chain's CDR3 is CASSWAGANVLTF. The CDR3 nucleotides are TGTGCCAGCAGCTGGGCCGGGGCCAACGTCCTGACTTTC.

The chain employs TRBV19 and TRBJ2-1; 10 nucleotides align to TRBD2. V gave up 5 bases and J gave up 1 base; unmatched junction bases: 5. Looked up from germline, CDR1 is LNHDA and CDR2 is SQIVND (reference sequence). CDR3 length: 16 residues. The CDR3 reads CASSLASGSSYNEQFF. CDR3 DNA sequence: TGTGCCAGTAGTCTCGCTAGCGGGAGTTCCTACAATGAGCAGTTCTTC.

The chain recombines TRBV6-4 with TRBJ2-2; TRBD1 aligns across 8 bases. The CDR3 contains 14 residues. Germline V gene lookup returns CDR1 MRHNA and CDR2 SNTAGT. The trim removed 6 bases at V and 4 bases at J, leaving 4 bases unmatched. CDR3 amino acids: CASRPTGATGELFF. The CDR3 DNA reads TGTGCCAGCAGGCCGACAGGGGCCACCGGGGAGCTGTTTTTT.

This chain joins TRBV3-1 (or the pseudogene TRBV3-2) and TRBJ1-2, with 8 nucleotides matching TRBD1. The CDR3 length is 15 residues. Germline V gene sequence: CDR1 LGHDT, CDR2 YNNKEL (reference sequence). Trimming cost V 5 bases and J 0 bases; bases outside gene matches: 5. The CDR3 reads CASSDTGGSNYGYTF. CDR3 nucleotides: TGTGCCAGCAGCGATACAGGGGGTTCTAACTATGGCTACACCTTC.

CDR3 sequence reads: CATRYNEQFF. The DNA for the CDR3 is TGTGCCACCCGGTACAATGAGCAGTTCTTC. This chain joins TRBV6-5 and TRBJ2-1; the D is unclear. Germline assignment: CDR1 MNHEY and CDR2 SVGAGI. The V and J ends lost 10 bases and 4 bases respectively, with 5 bases between them. There are 10 residues in the CDR3.

The chain carries TRBV19 and TRBJ1-1; D perhaps matches TRBD1 (5 bases). V was clipped by 3 bases and J by 5 bases, with 13 bases between them. CDR3 size: 14 residues. Germline V gene data show CDR1 as LNHDA and CDR2 as SQIVND (reference sequence). CDR3 sequence reads: CASSIGQGETEAFF. The CDR3 nucleotides are TGTGCCAGTAGTATCGGCCAGGGTGAAACTGAAGCTTTCTTT.

The chain couples TRBV29-1 to TRBJ1-2; 11 bases are a match to TRBD1. V lost 6 bases to trimming and J lost 6 bases; unmatched junction nucleotides: 6. The CDR3 length is 13 residues. Germline lookup yields CDR1 SQVTM and CDR2 ANQGSEA. This CDR3 reads CSVDMGQGDGYTF. CDR3 nucleotides: TGCAGCGTAGACATGGGACAGGGGGATGGCTACACCTTC.

The count of this clone is one. The chain carries TRBV28 and TRBJ1-4; TRBD1 aligns across 10 bases. From germline, CDR1 is MDHEN and CDR2 SYDVKM. The J segment lost 5 bases and the V segment lost 10 bases, leaving 4 bases of the junction unmatched. The CDR3 is made up of 13 amino acids. The CDR3 sequence: CATSDRGNEKLFF. CDR3 nucleotide sequence: TGTGCCACCTCGGACAGGGGGAATGAAAAACTGTTTTTT.

This clone turned up a few times. The V gene is TRBV7-8, the J gene TRBJ1-2; 8 bases agree with TRBD1. V lost 5 bases, J lost 2 bases, and 13 bases stayed unmatched. The CDR3 loop spans 17 amino acids. CDR1 and CDR2 (germline): SGHVS, FQNEAQ. CDR3 coding DNA: TGTGCCAGCAGCAGAGGACAGGGACCATTGCTCAACTATGGCTACACCTTC. The encoded protein is CASSRGQGPLLNYGYTF.

This chain joins TRBV4-1 and TRBJ2-7, with no clear D. This CDR3 comprises 14 residues. V lost 0 bases and J lost 2, with 8 bases in between. Germline V gene sequence: CDR1 MGHRA, CDR2 YSYEKL. The CDR3 is CASSQETAAYEQYF. The CDR3 coding sequence is TGCGCCAGCAGCCAAGAAACTGCTGCCTACGAGCAGTACTTC.